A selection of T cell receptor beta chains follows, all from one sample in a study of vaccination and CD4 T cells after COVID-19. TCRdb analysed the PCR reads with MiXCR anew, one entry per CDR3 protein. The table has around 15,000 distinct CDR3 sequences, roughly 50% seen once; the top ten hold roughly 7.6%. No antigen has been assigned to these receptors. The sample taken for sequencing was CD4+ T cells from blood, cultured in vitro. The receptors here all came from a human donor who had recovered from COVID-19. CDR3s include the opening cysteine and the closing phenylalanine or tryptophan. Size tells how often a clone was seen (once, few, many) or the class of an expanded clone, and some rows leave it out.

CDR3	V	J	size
CAWSVLGTGAYNEQFF	TRBV30	TRBJ2-1	few
CASSTYYGYTF	TRBV19	TRBJ1-2	-
CASSQEGGDEPQHF	TRBV4-3	TRBJ1-5	-
CATSGQGAGGYTF	TRBV24-1	TRBJ1-2	-
CSARDFRQETQYF	TRBV20-1	TRBJ2-5	few
CASSEGTGATSPPYEQYF	TRBV2	TRBJ2-7	-
CASSSRRGEQFF	TRBV12-3/TRBV12-4	TRBJ2-1	once
CASSADREVEKLFF	TRBV25-1	TRBJ1-4	-
CASSWTSGQETQYF	TRBV6-5	TRBJ2-5	-
CASSSSGMGDEQFF	TRBV6-4	TRBJ2-1	-
CASSLQGAGNTIYF	TRBV7-8	TRBJ1-3	few
CASSQARSMGSGNTIYF	TRBV4-1	TRBJ1-3	few